The entry below gives a single TCR beta chain sequence along with its context. Self-reported history from a screening survey and questionnaire set each donor's cohort. This specimen belongs to a study of blood T cell repertoires in COVID-19. Study overall: The samples span acute and convalescent COVID-19 from the United States, Italy and Spain.

Original data processing: Reference gene primer amplification in the assay estimated nucleated cell counts. Data came from immunoSEQ multiplex PCR; TCRdb stores just in-frame clones and leaves some out. The DNA was the basis for D and trimming; V, J and clone size are from that table. This sample has approximately 150,000 clones, with approximately 80% found just once. The sequenced sample consisted of PBMCs or T cells enriched from blood (not recorded which). This receptor was taken from a woman in her thirties or forties who had recovered from COVID-19.

The CDR3 sequence is CASSQGLIGQNYGYTF. CDR3 sequence (DNA): TGTGCCAGCAGCCAAGGTCTCATTGGACAGAACTATGGCTACACCTTC. V usage is TRBV3-1 (or the pseudogene TRBV3-2) and J usage is TRBJ1-2; D may be TRBD1 (6 bases). Germline V gene sequence: CDR1 LGHDT, CDR2 YNNKEL (reference sequence). V gave up 1 base and J gave up 2 bases, with 14 bases separating them. This CDR3 is 16 amino acids long.